This T cell receptor (beta chain) stems from a study of tumor-infiltrating lymphocytes in localized non-small cell lung cancer. Study-wide context: Several tumor histologies, both smoking statuses, and some post-neoadjuvant chemotherapy samples were included.

Here immunoSEQ multiplex PCR was the method, and the copy in TCRdb shows in-frame clones only, minus some. The profile covers about 6,700 clones, with 60% to 85% appearing a single time and about 17% taken by the ten largest. For this clone: The antigen is unknown.

The germline gives CDR1 LNHDA, CDR2 SQIVND (reference sequence). The CDR3 runs 11 residues. V was pared by 8 bases and J by 2 bases, with 7 bases between. Study findings and constraints: Tumors had more T cell infiltration than uninvolved lung, per TCRbeta sequencing and CD3 counts. Each assay used a separate piece of the same tissue. Immunotypes IM1 and IM2 had similar TCR-derived T-cell fractions.

The sequence derives from a human donor with non-small cell lung cancer. The chain employs TRBV19 and TRBJ2-7; tentatively, D is TRBD1 or TRBD2 (5 bases each). Sequenced: uninvolved lung tissue not adjacent to the tumor. As DNA, the CDR3 is TGTGCCAGTGGGGGAACCTACGAGCAGTACTTC. It encodes CASGGTYEQYF.